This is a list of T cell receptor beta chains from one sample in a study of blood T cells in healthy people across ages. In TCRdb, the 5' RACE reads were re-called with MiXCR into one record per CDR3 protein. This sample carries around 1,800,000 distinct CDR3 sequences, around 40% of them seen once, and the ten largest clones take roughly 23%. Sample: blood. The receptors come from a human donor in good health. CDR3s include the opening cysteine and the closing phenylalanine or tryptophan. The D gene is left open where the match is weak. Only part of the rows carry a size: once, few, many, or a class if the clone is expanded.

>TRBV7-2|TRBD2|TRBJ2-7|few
CASSRRGVSYEQYF
TGTGCCAGCAGCCGGCGGGGGGTGTCCTACGAGCAGTACTTC
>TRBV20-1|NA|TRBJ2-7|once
CRAGDTYEQYF
TGCAGAGCCGGGGACACCTACGAGCAGTACTTC
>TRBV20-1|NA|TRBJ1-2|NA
CSAPKLYGYTF
TGCAGTGCTCCTAAACTCTATGGCTACACCTTC
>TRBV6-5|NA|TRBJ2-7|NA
CASSRYRGGSYEQYF
TGTGCCAGCAGCCGGTATAGGGGGGGTTCCTACGAGCAGTACTTC
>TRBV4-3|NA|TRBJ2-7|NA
CASSQGGHPGHEQYF
TGCGCCAGCAGCCAAGGCGGTCATCCGGGGCACGAGCAGTACTTC
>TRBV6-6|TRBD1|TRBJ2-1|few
CASSFLGTGGWNEQFF
TGTGCCAGCAGTTTTCTCGGGACAGGGGGTTGGAATGAGCAGTTCTTC
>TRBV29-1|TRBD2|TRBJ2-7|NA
CSAGAAGGLYEQYF
TGCAGCGCGGGAGCCGCGGGGGGGCTCTACGAGCAGTACTTC
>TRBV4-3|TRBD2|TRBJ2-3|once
CASSPGLAGSRGTQYF
TGCGCCAGCAGCCCGGGACTAGCGGGGTCCAGGGGTACGCAGTATTTT
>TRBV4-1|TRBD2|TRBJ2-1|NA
CASSQGAGEELNEQFF
TGCGCCAGCAGCCAAGGAGCGGGGGAGGAGTTAAATGAGCAGTTCTTC
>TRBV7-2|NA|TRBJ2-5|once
CASSLDSNQETQYF
TGTGCCAGCAGCTTGGACAGTAACCAAGAGACCCAGTACTTC
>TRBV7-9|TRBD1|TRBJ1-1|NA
CASSLGGGLGRTEAFF
TGTGCCAGCAGCTTAGGAGGGGGCCTGGGTAGGACTGAAGCTTTCTTT
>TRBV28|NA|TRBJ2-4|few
CASSLQGRGEQYF
TGTGCCAGCAGTTTACAGGGCCGGGGAGAGCAGTACTTC
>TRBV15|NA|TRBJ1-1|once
CATSREWGNTEAFF
TGTGCCACCAGCAGAGAGTGGGGGAACACTGAAGCTTTCTTT
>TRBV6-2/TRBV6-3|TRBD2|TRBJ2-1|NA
CASSYGGGGHEQFF
TGTGCCAGCAGTTACGGGGGGGGTGGGCATGAGCAGTTCTTC
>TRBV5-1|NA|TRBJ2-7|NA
CASSLVGREDEQYF
TGCGCCAGCAGCTTGGTTGGCAGGGAAGACGAGCAGTACTTC
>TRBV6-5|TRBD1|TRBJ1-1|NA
CASSSGQARMNTEAFF
TGTGCCAGCAGTTCGGGACAGGCACGGATGAACACTGAAGCTTTCTTT
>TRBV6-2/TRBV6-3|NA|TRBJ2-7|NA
CASSPGGGVFDEQYF
TGTGCCAGCTCCCCGGGCGGCGGGGTGTTTGACGAGCAGTACTTC